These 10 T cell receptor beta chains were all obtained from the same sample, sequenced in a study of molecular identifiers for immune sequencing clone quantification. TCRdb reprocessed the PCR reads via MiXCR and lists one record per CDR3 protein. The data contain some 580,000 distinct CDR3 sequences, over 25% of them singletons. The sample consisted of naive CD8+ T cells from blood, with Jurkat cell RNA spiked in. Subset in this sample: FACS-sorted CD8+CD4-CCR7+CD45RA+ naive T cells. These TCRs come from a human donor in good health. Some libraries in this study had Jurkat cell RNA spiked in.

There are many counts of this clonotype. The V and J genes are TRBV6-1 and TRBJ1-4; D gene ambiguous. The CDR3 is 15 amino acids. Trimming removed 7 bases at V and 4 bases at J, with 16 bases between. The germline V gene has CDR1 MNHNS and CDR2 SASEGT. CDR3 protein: CASIIIPDLNEKLFF. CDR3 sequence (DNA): TGTGCCAGCATCATAATACCGGATCTTAATGAAAAACTGTTTTTT.

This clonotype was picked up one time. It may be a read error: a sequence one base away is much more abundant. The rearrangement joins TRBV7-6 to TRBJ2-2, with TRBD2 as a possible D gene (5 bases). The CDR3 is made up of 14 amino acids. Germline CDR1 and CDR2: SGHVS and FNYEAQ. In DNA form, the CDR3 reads TGTGCCAGCAGCCGGGTCCTAGGCACCGGGGAGCTGTTATTT. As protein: CASSRVLGTGELLF.

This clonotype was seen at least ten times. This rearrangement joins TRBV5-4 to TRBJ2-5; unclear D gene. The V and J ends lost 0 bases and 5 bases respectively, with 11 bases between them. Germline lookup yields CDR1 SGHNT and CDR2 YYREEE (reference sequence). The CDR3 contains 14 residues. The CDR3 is CASSLGDSRETQYF. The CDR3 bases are TGTGCCAGCAGCTTGGGGGATTCCCGTGAGACCCAGTACTTC.

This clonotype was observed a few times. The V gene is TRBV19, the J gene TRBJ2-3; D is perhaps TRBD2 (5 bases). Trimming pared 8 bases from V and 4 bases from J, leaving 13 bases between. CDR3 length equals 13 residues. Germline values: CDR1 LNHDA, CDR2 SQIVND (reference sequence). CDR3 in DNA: TGTGCCAGTGCTAGCCCGGTTGCAGATACGCAGTATTTT. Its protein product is CASASPVADTQYF.

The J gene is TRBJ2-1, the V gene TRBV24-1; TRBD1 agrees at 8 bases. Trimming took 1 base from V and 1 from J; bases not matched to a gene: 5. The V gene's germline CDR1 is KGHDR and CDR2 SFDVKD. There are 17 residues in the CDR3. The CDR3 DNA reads TGTGCCACCAGTGATTTAAGGACAGGGAGTTCCTACAATGAGCAGTTCTTC. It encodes CATSDLRTGSSYNEQFF.

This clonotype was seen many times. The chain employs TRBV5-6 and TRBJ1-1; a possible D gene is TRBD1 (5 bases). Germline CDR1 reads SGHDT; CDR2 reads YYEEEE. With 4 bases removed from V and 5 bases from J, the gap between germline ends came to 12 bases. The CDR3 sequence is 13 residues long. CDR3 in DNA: TGTGCCAGCAGCCTGACAGCCGGTACTGAAGCTTTCTTT. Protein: CASSLTAGTEAFF.

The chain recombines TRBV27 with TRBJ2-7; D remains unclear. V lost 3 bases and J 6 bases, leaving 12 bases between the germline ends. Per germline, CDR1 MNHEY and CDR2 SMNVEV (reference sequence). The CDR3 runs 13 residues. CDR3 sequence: CASSFSTPVEQYF. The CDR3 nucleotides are TGTGCCAGCAGTTTCTCGACCCCAGTCGAGCAGTACTTC.

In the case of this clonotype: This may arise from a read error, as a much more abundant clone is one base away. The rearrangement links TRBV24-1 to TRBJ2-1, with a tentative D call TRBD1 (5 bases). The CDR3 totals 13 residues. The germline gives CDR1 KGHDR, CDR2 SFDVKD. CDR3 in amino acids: CASSDIVGHEQFF. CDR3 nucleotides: TGTGCCTCCAGTGACATTGTGGGGCATGAGCAGTTCTTC.

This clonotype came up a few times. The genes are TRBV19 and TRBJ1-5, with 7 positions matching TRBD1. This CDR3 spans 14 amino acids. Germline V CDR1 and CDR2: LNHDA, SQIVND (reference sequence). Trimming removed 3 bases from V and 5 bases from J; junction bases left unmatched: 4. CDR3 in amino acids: CASSIQGEYQPQHF. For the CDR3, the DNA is TGTGCCAGTAGTATTCAGGGGGAGTATCAGCCCCAGCATTTT.

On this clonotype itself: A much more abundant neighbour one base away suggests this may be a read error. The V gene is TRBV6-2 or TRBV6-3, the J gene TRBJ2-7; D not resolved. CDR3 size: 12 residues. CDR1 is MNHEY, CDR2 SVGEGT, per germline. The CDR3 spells CASSYEPYEEYF. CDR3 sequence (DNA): TGTGCCAGCAGTTACGAGCCCTACGAGGAGTACTTC.